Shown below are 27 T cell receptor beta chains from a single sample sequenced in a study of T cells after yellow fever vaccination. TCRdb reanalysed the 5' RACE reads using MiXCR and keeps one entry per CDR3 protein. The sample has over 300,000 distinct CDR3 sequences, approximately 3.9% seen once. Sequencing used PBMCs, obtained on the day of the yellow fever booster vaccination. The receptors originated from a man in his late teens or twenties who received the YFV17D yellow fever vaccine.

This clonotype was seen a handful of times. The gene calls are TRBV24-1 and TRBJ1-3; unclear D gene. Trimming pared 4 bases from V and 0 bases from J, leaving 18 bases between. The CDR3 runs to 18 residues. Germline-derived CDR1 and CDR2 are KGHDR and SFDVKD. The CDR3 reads CATSEVPRKDRSGNTIYF. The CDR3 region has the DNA TGTGCCACCAGTGAGGTACCCCGGAAGGACCGCTCTGGAAACACCATATATTTT.

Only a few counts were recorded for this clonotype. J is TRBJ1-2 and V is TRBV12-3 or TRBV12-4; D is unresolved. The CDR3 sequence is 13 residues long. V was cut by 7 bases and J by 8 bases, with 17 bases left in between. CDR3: CASTLLDSGGYTF. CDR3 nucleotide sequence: TGTGCCAGCACTCTTCTGGACTCGGGGGGCTACACCTTC.

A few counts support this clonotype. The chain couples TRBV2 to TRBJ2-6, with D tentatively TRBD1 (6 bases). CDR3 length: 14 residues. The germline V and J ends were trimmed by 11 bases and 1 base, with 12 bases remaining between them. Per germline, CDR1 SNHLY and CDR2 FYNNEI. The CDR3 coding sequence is TGTGCCTGTCGAACAGGGTCTGGGGCCAACGTCCTGACTTTC. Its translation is CACRTGSGANVLTF. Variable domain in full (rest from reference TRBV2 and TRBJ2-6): EPEVTQTPSHQVTQMGQEVILRCVPISNHLYFYWYRQILGQKVEFLVSFYNNEISEKSEIFDDQFSVERPDGSNFTLKIRSTKLEDSAMYFCACRTGSGANVLTFGAGSRLTVL.

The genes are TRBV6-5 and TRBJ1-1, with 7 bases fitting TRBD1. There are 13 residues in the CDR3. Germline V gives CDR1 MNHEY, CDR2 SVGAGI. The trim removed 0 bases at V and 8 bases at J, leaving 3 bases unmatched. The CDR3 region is CASSYSPQGEAFF. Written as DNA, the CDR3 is TGTGCCAGCAGTTACTCACCACAGGGGGAAGCTTTCTTT.

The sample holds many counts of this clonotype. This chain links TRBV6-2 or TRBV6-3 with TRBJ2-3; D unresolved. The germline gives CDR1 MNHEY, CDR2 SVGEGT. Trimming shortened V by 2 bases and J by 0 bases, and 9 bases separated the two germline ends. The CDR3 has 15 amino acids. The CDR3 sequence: CASSYTLISTDTQYF. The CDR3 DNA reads TGTGCCAGCAGTTACACCTTGATTAGCACAGATACGCAGTATTTT.

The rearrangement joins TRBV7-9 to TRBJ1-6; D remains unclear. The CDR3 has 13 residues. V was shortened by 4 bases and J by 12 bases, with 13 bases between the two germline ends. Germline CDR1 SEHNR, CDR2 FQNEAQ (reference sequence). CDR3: CASSSREGLPLHF. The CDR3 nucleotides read TGTGCCAGCAGCTCGCGGGAGGGATTACCCCTCCACTTT.

The CDR3 here is CASSFGDRGGTEAFF. DNA of the CDR3: TGTGCCAGCAGCTTCGGGGACAGGGGAGGGACTGAAGCTTTCTTT. The V call is TRBV7-2, the J call TRBJ1-1; 10 nucleotides agree with TRBD1. CDR1 is SGHTA, CDR2 FQGNSA, per germline. This CDR3 comprises 15 residues. Trimming took 3 bases from V and 5 from J; bases not matched to a gene: 6. Looking up the rest from reference TRBV7-2 and TRBJ1-1 gives the full variable domain: GAGVSQSPSNKVTEKGKDVELRCDPISGHTALYWYRQSLGQGLEFLIYFQGNSAPDKSGLPSDRFSAERTGGSVSTLTIQRTQQEDSAVYLCASSFGDRGGTEAFFGQGTRLTVV.

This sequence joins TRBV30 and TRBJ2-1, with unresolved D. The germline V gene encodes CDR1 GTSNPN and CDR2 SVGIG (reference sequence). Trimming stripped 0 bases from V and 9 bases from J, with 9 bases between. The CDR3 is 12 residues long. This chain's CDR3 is CAWSVAWGEQFF. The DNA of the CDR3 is TGTGCCTGGAGTGTTGCTTGGGGTGAGCAGTTCTTC.

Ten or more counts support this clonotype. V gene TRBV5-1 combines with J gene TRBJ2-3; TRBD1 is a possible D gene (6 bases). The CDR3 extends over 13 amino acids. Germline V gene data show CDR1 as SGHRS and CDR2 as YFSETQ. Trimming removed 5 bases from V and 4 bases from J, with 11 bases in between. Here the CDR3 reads CASSPEGADTQYF. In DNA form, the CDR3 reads TGCGCCAGCAGTCCCGAGGGGGCAGATACGCAGTATTTT.

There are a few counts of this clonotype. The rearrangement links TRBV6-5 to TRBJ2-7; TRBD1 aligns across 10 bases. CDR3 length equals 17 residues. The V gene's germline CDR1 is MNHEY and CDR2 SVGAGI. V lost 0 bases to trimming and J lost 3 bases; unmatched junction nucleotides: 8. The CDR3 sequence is CASSYSIGDRGRYEQYF. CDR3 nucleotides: TGTGCCAGCAGTTACTCGATCGGGGACAGGGGACGCTACGAGCAGTACTTC.

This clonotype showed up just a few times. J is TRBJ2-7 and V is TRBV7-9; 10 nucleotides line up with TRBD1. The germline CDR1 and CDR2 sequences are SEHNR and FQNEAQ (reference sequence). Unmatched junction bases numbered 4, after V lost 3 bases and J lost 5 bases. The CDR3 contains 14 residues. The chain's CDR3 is CASSLTGGRNEQYV. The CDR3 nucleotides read TGTGCCAGCAGCTTGACAGGGGGCCGCAACGAGCAGTACGTC.

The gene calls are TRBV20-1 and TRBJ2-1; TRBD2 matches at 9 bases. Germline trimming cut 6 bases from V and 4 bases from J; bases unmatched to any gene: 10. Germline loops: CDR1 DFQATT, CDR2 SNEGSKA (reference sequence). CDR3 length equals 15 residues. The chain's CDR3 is CSAGERGAYYNEQFF. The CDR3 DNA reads TGCAGTGCAGGGGAGCGGGGGGCGTATTACAATGAGCAGTTCTTC.

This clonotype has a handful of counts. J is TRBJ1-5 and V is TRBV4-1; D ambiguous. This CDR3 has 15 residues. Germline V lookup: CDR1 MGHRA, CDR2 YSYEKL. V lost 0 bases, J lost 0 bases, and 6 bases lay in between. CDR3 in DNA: TGCGCCAGCAGCCAAGAAGAGGGTAGCAATCAGCCCCAGCATTTT. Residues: CASSQEEGSNQPQHF.

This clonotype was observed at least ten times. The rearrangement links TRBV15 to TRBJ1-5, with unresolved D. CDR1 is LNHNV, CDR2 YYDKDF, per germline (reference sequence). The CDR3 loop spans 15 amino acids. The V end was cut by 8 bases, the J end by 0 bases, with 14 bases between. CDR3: CATATERYSNQPQHF. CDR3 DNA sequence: TGTGCCACCGCGACTGAAAGGTATAGCAATCAGCCCCAGCATTTT.

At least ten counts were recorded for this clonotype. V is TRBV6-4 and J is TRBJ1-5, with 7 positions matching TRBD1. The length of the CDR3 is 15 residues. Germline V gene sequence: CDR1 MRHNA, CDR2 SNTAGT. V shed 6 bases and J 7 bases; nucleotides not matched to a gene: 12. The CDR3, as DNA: TGTGCCAGCAGCCCCTCAGGGGCAGGGGGGCAGCCCCAGCATTTT. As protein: CASSPSGAGGQPQHF.

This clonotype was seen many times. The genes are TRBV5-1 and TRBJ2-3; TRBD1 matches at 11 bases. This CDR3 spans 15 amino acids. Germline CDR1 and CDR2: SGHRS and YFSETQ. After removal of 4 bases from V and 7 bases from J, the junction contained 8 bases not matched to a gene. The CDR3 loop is CASSPPGTGGYTQYF. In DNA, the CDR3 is TGCGCCAGCAGCCCGCCGGGGACAGGGGGATATACGCAGTATTTT.

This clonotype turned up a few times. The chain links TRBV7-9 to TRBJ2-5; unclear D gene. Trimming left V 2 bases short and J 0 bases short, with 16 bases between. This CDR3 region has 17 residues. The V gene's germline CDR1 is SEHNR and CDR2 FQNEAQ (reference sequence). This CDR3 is CASSLWAGLPNQETQYF. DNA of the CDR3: TGTGCCAGCAGCTTATGGGCCGGCCTGCCTAACCAAGAGACCCAGTACTTC.

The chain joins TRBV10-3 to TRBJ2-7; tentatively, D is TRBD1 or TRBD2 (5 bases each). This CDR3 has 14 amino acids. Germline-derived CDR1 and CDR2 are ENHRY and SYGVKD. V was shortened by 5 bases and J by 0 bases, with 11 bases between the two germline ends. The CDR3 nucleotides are TGTGCCATCAGTCCCGGGACGGACTCCTACGAGCAGTACTTC. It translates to CAISPGTDSYEQYF.

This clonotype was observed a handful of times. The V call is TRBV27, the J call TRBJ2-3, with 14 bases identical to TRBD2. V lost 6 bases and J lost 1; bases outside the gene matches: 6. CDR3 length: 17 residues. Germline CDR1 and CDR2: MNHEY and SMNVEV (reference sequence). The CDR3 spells CASRFLGLAGGTDTQYF. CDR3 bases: TGTGCCAGCAGATTCCTGGGACTAGCGGGGGGCACAGATACGCAGTATTTT.

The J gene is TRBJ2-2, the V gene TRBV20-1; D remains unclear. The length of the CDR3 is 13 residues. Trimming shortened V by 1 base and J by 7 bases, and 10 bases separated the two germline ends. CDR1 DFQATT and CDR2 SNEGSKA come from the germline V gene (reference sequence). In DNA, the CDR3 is TGCAGTGCTAGAGGTGGTACGGTCGGGGAGCTGTTTTTT. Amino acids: CSARGGTVGELFF.

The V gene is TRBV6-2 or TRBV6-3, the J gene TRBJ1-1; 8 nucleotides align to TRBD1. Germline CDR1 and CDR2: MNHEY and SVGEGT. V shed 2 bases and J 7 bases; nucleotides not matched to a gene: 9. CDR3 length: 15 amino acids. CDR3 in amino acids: CASSYGPSGGFEAFF. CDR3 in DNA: TGTGCCAGCAGTTACGGGCCGTCAGGGGGCTTTGAAGCTTTCTTT.

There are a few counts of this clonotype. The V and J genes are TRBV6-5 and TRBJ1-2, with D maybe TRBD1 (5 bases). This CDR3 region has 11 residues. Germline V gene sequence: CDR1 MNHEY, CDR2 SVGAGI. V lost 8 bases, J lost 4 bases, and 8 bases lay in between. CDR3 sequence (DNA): TGTGCCAGCGGTGACAGCTATGGCTACACCTTC. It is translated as CASGDSYGYTF.

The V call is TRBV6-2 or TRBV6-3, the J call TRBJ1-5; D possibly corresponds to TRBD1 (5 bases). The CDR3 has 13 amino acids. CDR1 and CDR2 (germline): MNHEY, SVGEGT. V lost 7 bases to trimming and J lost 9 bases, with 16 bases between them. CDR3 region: CASNDWGSGPQHF. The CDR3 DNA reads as TGTGCCAGCAACGACTGGGGGTCAGGGCCCCAGCATTTT.

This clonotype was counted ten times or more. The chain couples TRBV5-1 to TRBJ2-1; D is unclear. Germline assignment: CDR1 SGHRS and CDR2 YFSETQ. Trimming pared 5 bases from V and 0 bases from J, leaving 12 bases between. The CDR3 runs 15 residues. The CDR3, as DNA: TGCGCCAGCAGGACGGACCATAGCTCCTACAATGAGCAGTTCTTC. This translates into CASRTDHSSYNEQFF.

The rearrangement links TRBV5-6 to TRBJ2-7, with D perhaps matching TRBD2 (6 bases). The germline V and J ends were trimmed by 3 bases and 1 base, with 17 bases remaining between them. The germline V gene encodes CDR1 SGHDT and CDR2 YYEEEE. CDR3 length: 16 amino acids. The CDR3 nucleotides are TGTGCCAGCAGCTGGGGGGACGCGGGCCAATCCTACGAGCAGTACGTC. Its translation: CASSWGDAGQSYEQYV.

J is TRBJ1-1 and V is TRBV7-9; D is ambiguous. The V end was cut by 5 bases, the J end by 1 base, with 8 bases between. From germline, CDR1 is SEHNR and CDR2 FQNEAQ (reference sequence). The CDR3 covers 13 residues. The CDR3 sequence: CASSGSRNTEAFF. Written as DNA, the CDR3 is TGTGCCAGCAGCGGGTCGAGGAACACTGAAGCTTTCTTT.

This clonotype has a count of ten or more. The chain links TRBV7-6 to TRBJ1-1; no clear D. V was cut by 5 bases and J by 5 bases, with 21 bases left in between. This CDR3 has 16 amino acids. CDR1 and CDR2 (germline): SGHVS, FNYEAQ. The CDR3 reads CASSPGGGQALTEAFF. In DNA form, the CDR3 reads TGTGCCAGCAGCCCCGGCGGAGGCCAGGCCCTTACTGAAGCTTTCTTT.